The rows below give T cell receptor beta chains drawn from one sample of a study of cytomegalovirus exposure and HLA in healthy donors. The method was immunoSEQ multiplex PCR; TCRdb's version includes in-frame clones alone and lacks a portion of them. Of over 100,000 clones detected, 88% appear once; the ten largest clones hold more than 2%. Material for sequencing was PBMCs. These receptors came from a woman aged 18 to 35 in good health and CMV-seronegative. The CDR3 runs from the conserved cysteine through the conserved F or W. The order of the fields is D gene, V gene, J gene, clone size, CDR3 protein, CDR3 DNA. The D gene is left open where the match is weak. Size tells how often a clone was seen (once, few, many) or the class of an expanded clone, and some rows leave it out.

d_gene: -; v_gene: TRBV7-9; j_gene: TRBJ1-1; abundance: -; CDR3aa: CASSPWGDTEAFF; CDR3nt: TGTGCCAGCAGCCCTTGGGGGGACACTGAAGCTTTCTTT
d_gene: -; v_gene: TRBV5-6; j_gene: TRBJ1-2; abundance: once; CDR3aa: CASSLFDSGYTF; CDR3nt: TGTGCCAGCAGCTTATTCGACAGCGGCTACACCTTC
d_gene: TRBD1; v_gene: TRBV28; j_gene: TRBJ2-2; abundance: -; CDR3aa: CASSLGDRKTGELFF; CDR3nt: TGTGCCAGCAGTTTGGGGGACAGGAAAACCGGGGAGCTGTTTTTT
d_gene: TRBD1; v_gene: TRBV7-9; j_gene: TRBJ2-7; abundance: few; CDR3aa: CASSQGTDYEQYF; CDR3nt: TGTGCCAGCAGCCAAGGGACAGACTACGAGCAGTACTTC
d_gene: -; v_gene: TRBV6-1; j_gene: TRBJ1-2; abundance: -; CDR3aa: CASTPGTYSYTF; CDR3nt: TGTGCCAGCACCCCCGGGACATATAGCTACACCTTC
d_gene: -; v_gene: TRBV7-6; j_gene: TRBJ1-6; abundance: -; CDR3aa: CASSPGPGVDNSPLHF; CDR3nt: TGTGCCAGCAGCCCAGGGCCGGGCGTGGATAATTCACCCCTCCACTTT
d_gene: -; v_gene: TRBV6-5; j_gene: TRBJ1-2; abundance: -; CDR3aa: CASSYSVLNGYTF; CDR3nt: TGTGCCAGCAGTTACTCGGTGCTAAATGGCTACACCTTC
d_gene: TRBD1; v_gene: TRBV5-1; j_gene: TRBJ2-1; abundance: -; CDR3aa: CASSPGGGHNEQFF; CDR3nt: TGCGCCAGCAGCCCAGGGGGCGGACACAATGAGCAGTTCTTC
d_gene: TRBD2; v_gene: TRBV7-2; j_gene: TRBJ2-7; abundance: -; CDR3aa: CASSPSGGRDEQYF; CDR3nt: TGTGCCAGCAGCCCTAGCGGGGGTCGGGACGAGCAGTACTTC
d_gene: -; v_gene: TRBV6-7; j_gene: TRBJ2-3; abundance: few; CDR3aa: CASSSSGGFRDTQYF; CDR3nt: TGTGCCAGCAGTTCTTCAGGGGGGTTTAGGGATACGCAGTATTTT
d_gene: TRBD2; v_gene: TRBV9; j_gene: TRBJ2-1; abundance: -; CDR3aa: CASSVGGGIYNEQFF; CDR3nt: TGTGCCAGCAGCGTTGGCGGGGGAATATACAATGAGCAGTTCTTC
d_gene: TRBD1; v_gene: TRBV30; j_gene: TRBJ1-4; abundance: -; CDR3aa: CAWSAPEDREAIF; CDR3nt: TGTGCCTGGAGCGCCCCTGAGGACAGGGAAGCTATTTTT
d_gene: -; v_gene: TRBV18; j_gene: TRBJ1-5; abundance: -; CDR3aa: CASSQGYSNQPQHF; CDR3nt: TGTGCCAGCTCACAGGGGTATAGCAATCAGCCCCAGCATTTT
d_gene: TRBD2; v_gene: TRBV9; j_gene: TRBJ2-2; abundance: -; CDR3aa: CASGGLAGETGELFF; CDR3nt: TGTGCCAGCGGGGGGCTAGCGGGAGAAACCGGGGAGCTGTTTTTT
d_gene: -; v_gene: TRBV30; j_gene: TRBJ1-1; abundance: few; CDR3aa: CAWETGTEAFF; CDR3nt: TGTGCCTGGGAAACGGGCACTGAAGCTTTCTTT
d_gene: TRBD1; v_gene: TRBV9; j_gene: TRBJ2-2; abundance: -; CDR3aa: CASSGHRGYTGELFF; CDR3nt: TGTGCCAGCAGCGGGCACAGGGGATATACCGGGGAGCTGTTTTTT